The sequence of this TCR beta chain was determined in a study of control samples from healthy donors and cancer patients. The germline V gene encodes CDR1 LNHDA and CDR2 SQIVND (reference sequence). The CDR3 contains 15 residues. Trimming shortened V by 11 bases and J by 0 bases, and 17 bases separated the two germline ends. Profiling relied on immunoSEQ multiplex PCR, and the TCRdb table lists in-frame clones only, not all of them. The data contain 150,000 to 200,000 clones, 90% to 95% of them singletons. The chain carries TRBV19 and TRBJ1-5; a possible D gene is TRBD1 (5 bases). The specimen was blood. This TCR came from a man in his late teens or twenties in good health. CDR3: CAGVQDSDSNQPQHF. The CDR3 DNA reads as TGTGCCGGAGTACAGGACTCAGATAGCAATCAGCCCCAGCATTTT.